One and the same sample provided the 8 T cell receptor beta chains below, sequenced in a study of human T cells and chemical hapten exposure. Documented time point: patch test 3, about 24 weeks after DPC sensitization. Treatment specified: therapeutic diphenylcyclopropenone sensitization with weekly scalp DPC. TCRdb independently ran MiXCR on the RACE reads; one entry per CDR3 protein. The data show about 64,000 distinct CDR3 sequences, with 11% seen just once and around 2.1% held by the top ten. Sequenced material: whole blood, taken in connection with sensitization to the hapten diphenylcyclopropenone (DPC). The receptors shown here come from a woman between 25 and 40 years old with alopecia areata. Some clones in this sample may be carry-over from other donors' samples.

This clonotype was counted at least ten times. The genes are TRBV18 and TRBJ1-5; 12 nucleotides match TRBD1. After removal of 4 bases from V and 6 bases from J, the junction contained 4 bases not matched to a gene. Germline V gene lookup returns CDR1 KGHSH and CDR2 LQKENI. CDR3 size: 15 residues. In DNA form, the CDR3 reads TGTGCCAGCTCACTCGGGACAGGGGGCCCTCAGCCCCAGCATTTT. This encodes CASSLGTGGPQPQHF. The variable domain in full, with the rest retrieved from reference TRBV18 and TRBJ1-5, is NAGVMQNPRHLVRRRGQEARLRCSPMKGHSHVYWYRQLPEEGLKFMVYLQKENIIDESGMPKERFSAEFPKEGPSILRIQQVVRGDSAAYFCASSLGTGGPQPQHFGDGTRLSIL.

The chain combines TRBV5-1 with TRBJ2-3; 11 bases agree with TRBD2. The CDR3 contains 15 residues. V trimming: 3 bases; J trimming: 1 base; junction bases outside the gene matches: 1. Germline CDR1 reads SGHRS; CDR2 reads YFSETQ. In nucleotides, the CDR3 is TGCGCCAGCAGCTCGACTAGCGGGGGCACAGATACGCAGTATTTT. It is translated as CASSSTSGGTDTQYF.

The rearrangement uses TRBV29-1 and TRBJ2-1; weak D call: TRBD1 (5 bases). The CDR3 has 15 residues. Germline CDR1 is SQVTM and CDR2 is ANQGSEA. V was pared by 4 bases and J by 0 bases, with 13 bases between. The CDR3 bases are TGCAGCGTTGGTTTAGGGGCGAGCTCCTACAATGAGCAGTTCTTC. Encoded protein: CSVGLGASSYNEQFF.

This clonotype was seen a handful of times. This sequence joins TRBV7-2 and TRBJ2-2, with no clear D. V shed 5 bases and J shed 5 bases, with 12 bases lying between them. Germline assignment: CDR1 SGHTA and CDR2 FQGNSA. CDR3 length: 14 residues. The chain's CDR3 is CASSRDTFTGELFF. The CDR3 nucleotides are TGTGCCAGCAGCCGAGACACGTTTACCGGGGAGCTGTTTTTT.

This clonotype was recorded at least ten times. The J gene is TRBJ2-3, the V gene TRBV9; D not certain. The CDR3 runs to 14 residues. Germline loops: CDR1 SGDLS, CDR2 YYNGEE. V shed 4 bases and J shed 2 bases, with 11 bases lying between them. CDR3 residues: CASSPYSNTDTQYF. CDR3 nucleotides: TGTGCCAGCAGCCCATACTCCAACACAGATACGCAGTATTTT.

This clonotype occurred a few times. CDR3 in amino acids: CASSTILPDTQYF. The CDR3 nucleotides are TGTGCCAGCAGCACAATCCTCCCAGATACGCAGTATTTT. This rearrangement joins TRBV4-2 to TRBJ2-3, with unresolved D. V lost 5 bases and J lost 4, with 10 bases in between. Germline-derived CDR1 and CDR2 are LGHNA and YNFKEQ. The CDR3 has 13 residues.

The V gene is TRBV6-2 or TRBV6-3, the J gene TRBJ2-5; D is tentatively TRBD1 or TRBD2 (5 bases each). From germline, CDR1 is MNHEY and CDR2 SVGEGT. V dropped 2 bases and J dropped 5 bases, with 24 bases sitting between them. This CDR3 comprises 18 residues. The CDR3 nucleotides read TGTGCCAGCAGTTACCTCCAAAAAGGGACCTCCGGCGGGGAGACCCAGTACTTC. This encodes CASSYLQKGTSGGETQYF.

CDR3 residues: CASSSGQVLGAFF. The CDR3 nucleotides read TGTGCCAGCAGTTCCGGACAAGTCCTAGGGGCTTTCTTT. V and J are TRBV6-2 or TRBV6-3 and TRBJ1-1; a weak D match, TRBD1 (5 bases). Trimming removed 4 bases at V and 11 bases at J, with 17 bases between. Looked up from germline, CDR1 is MNHEY and CDR2 is SVGEGT. The CDR3 has 13 residues.